This TCR beta chain derives from a study of follicular helper T cells after annual influenza vaccination. Findings and caveats of the study: The much larger non-cTfh compartments may have been undersampled.

Measured with immunoSEQ multiplex PCR; TCRdb has only the in-frame clones, and not every one. Of some 13,000 clones listed, around four fifths are singletons. Worth noting for this clone: The antigen is undetermined.

The J segment lost 4 bases and the V segment lost 3 bases, leaving 4 bases of the junction unmatched. The CDR3 spans 15 residues. The germline gives CDR1 KGHSH, CDR2 LQKENI. As for time point: 2014-2015 season, pre-vaccination. Adults received seasonal inactivated influenza vaccine, with sorted blood CD4 subsets sequenced before and after. The TCR sequence derives from an adult who received the influenza vaccine. The gene calls are TRBV18 and TRBJ2-2; 8 bases map to TRBD2. The sample here was CXCR5- memory CD4+ T cells sorted from blood, taken on the day of influenza vaccination. The CDR3 DNA reads as TGTGCCAGCTCACCGCCTAGCGGGCCCACCGGGGAGCTGTTTTTT. This gives the protein CASSPPSGPTGELFF.